One T cell receptor beta chain is described in this entry. The data derive from a study of blood T cell repertoires in COVID-19. The CDR3 totals 13 residues. Germline loops: CDR1 LGHDT, CDR2 YNNKEL (reference sequence). Trimming removed 4 bases at V and 7 bases at J, with 13 bases between. Repertoires were generated with immunoSEQ multiplex PCR, while TCRdb's copy carries only in-frame clones and drops some. The sample holds around 180,000 clones, roughly 76% seen once. The rearrangement joins TRBV3-1 (or the pseudogene TRBV3-2) to TRBJ1-2; D is undetermined. The receptor was derived from a woman of 80 years or more with COVID-19, enrolled during active disease. Sequencing was done on a sample of peripheral blood. The CDR3 reads CASSLPGVPGYTF. The CDR3 DNA reads as TGTGCCAGCAGCCTCCCCGGGGTTCCTGGCTACACCTTC.